There are a few counts of the clone carrying this T cell receptor (beta chain). Antigen specificity is unknown. The CDR3 is 16 amino acids. V lost 5 bases to trimming and J lost 4 bases; unmatched junction nucleotides: 10. TCRdb re-derived calls from the reads in MiXCR, one entry per CDR3 protein. The data contain 71,000 or so distinct CDR3 sequences, 20% of them seen just once; the ten biggest clones take up 55% to 75%. This entry is derived from a study of T cell repertoires in cytomegalovirus infection. In the study overall: Peptides in the study included HLA-C-restricted and HLA-B-restricted CMV epitopes. From public TCR beta signatures came an indication of both CMV infection and matching HLA type. General study results and limits: CMV-specific TCR beta clonotypes restricted by HLA-C were the ones dominating the ex vivo response. Carriage of CMV together with the relevant HLA was identifiable through cumulative public TCR beta family frequency.

This chain joins TRBV12-3 or TRBV12-4 and TRBJ1-5; 8 bases align to TRBD1. The sequence derives from a human donor in good health (CMV status not recorded). Some clones in this sample may be carry-over from other donors' samples. The sequencing here drew on CD8+ T cells from cultured PBMCs, taken from culture after CMV antigen stimulation. The CDR3 sequence is CASSPAWTGSNQPQHF. The CDR3 coding sequence is TGTGCCAGCAGTCCAGCCTGGACAGGGTCGAATCAGCCCCAGCATTTT.